Listed below are T cell receptor beta chains from one sample, sequenced in a study of blood T cells in healthy people across ages. In TCRdb, the 5' RACE reads were re-called with MiXCR into one record per CDR3 protein. In the table there are 850,000 to 1,100,000 distinct CDR3 sequences, roughly two fifths of which are singletons. Sequencing input: blood. The receptors derive from a man younger than 30 in good health. The CDR3 runs from the conserved cysteine through the conserved F or W. The D gene is left open where the match is weak. The listing skips clone size in some rows; elsewhere it reads once, few, many or a size class.

d_gene,v_gene,j_gene,abundance,CDR3nt,CDR3aa
NA,TRBV7-2,TRBJ1-4,few,TGTGCCAGCAGCCTAAGAACCTATGAAAAACTGTTTTTT,CASSLRTYEKLFF
NA,TRBV7-2,TRBJ2-3,NA,TGTGCCAGCAGAAGACCCAGTGGCACAGATACGCAGTATTTT,CASRRPSGTDTQYF
NA,TRBV4-1,TRBJ2-3,NA,TGCGCCAGCAGCCAAGTCTGGAGGGGCAAAGATACGCAGTATTTT,CASSQVWRGKDTQYF
NA,TRBV15,TRBJ1-1,few,TGTGCCACCAGCGTTAAAAACAGGAACACTGAAGCTTTCTTT,CATSVKNRNTEAFF
TRBD2,TRBV10-3,TRBJ2-7,NA,TGTGCCATCAGTGACAGCCGCGGGAGCGACGAGCAGTACTTC,CAISDSRGSDEQYF
TRBD1,TRBV10-3,TRBJ1-2,NA,TGTGCCCTCAGCGATCGAGAGACAGGGAAAACTAACTATGGCTACACCTTC,CALSDRETGKTNYGYTF
NA,TRBV7-9,TRBJ2-3,NA,TGTTCCAGCAGCCCCCGTTTCGATACGCAGTATTTT,CSSSPRFDTQYF
NA,TRBV7-2,TRBJ2-7,many,TGTGCCAGCAGCTTATTGGGGTACGAGCAGTACTTC,CASSLLGYEQYF
TRBD2,TRBV9,TRBJ2-2,NA,TGTGCCAGCAGCGCTCGGACTAGCGGGGACACCGGGGAGCTGTTTTTT,CASSARTSGDTGELFF
NA,TRBV3-1,TRBJ1-1,NA,TGTGCCAGCAGCCCGGGGGGGGGAATCGGCACTGAAGCTTTCTTT,CASSPGGGIGTEAFF
NA,TRBV9,TRBJ2-5,few,TGTGCCAGCAGCGTAGGACGGCAGGGTAAAGAGACCCAGTACTTC,CASSVGRQGKETQYF
NA,TRBV5-1,TRBJ2-1,few,TGCGCCAGCAGCTTTGCAGACCCAGGAAAAAATGAGCAGTTCTTC,CASSFADPGKNEQFF
NA,TRBV12-3/TRBV12-4,TRBJ2-3,many,TGTGCCAGCAGTCCAGCAGGAGGTACGCAGTATTTT,CASSPAGGTQYF
NA,TRBV20-1,TRBJ1-2,NA,TGCAGTGCTTTGACAAGAGCCCCAAGTACGAAGGGAGGCTACACCTTC,CSALTRAPSTKGGYTF
TRBD1,TRBV12-3/TRBV12-4,TRBJ1-2,NA,TGTGCCACCCGGACAGGGGGCGGCCTTACCTATGGCTACACCTTC,CATRTGGGLTYGYTF
NA,TRBV28,TRBJ1-2,NA,TGTGCCAGCAGTTTACGGAGGAACTATGGCTACATCTTC,CASSLRRNYGYIF
TRBD2,TRBV27,TRBJ2-1,NA,TGTGCCAGCAGTTTATCGGCGGGAGAAGTCGGAAATGAGCAGTTCTTC,CASSLSAGEVGNEQFF
NA,TRBV18,TRBJ2-7,NA,TGTGCCAGCTCACGGACTGACCCCTACGAGCAGTACTTC,CASSRTDPYEQYF
NA,TRBV4-1,TRBJ1-2,few,TGCGCCAGCAGCCAAGATGGAGGGGTCTATGGCTACACCTTC,CASSQDGGVYGYTF
TRBD1,TRBV10-3,TRBJ1-2,NA,TGTGCCATCAGTGAGTCGGATGGCAGGGGGATCATAGAAGATGGCTACACCTTC,CAISESDGRGIIEDGYTF
NA,TRBV12-5,TRBJ1-1,NA,TGTGCTAGTGGAACCAGGGGACTGGAGAACACTGAAGCTTTCTTT,CASGTRGLENTEAFF
TRBD1,TRBV29-1,TRBJ2-1,few,TGCAGCGTTTCAGGGGGCGAGACCAATGAGCAGTTCTTC,CSVSGGETNEQFF
TRBD1,TRBV11-2,TRBJ1-6,few,TGTGCCAGCAGCCGCGCTTGGGACAGTGGTAATTCACCCCTCCACTTT,CASSRAWDSGNSPLHF
NA,TRBV7-2,TRBJ1-2,NA,TGTGCCAGCACCGGGGACGGCACCTATGGCTACACCTTC,CASTGDGTYGYTF
TRBD1,TRBV6-5,TRBJ2-5,NA,TGTGCCAGCAGCATCGGGACAGGAAAGCAGTACTTC,CASSIGTGKQYF
NA,TRBV7-8,TRBJ2-2,NA,TGTGCCAGCAGCCCGCTTGGACATAACACCGGGGAGCTGTTTTTT,CASSPLGHNTGELFF
NA,TRBV12-3/TRBV12-4,TRBJ1-2,NA,TGTGCCAGCAGTATGCGAAGGGTTAGCTATGGCTACACCTTC,CASSMRRVSYGYTF
NA,TRBV12-3/TRBV12-4,TRBJ2-5,once,TGTGCCAGCAGTCCTGAGACCGTGATGGAGACCCAGTACTTC,CASSPETVMETQYF
TRBD2,TRBV28,TRBJ2-7,many,TGTGCCAGCAGCTCACCGGGAGGGAGCTCCTACGAGCAGTACTTC,CASSSPGGSSYEQYF
NA,TRBV25-1,TRBJ2-3,NA,TGTGCCAGCAGTGAACCCCGGGGGATCGCAAACGCCCCAGATACGCAGTATTTT,CASSEPRGIANAPDTQYF
NA,TRBV11-2,TRBJ2-3,NA,TGTACCAGCAGCCGGACAGTTAGCACAGATACGCAGTATTTT,CTSSRTVSTDTQYF
NA,TRBV7-2,TRBJ2-1,few,TGTGCCAGCAGCCGAGGGTATAAGGATGAGCAGTTCTTC,CASSRGYKDEQFF
NA,TRBV6-5,TRBJ2-3,many,TGTGCCAGCAGGGGTAGAGGGTCCCCCACAGATACGCAGTATTTT,CASRGRGSPTDTQYF
NA,TRBV13,TRBJ1-4,few,TGTGCCAGCAGCTCGACCGGGGGAAACAAACTGTTTTTT,CASSSTGGNKLFF
NA,TRBV9,TRBJ1-1,few,TGTGCCAGCAGCGCGACAACGTGGGACACTGAAGCTTTCTTT,CASSATTWDTEAFF
NA,TRBV3-1,TRBJ2-7,few,TGTGCCAGCAGCCAAGATGTCACAGATTATCGGGAGCAGTACTTC,CASSQDVTDYREQYF
TRBD1,TRBV6-5,TRBJ1-4,NA,TGTGCCAGCAGGAACAGGGGAACTAATGAAAAACTGTTTTTT,CASRNRGTNEKLFF
NA,TRBV9,TRBJ1-2,few,TGTGCCAGCAGGGATAACAGGGTCCATGGCTACACCTTC,CASRDNRVHGYTF
NA,TRBV7-9,TRBJ1-5,once,TGTGCCAGCAGCCAGACAGACTATAGCAATCAGCCCCAGCATTTT,CASSQTDYSNQPQHF
TRBD1,TRBV27,TRBJ1-2,few,TGTGCCAGCAGTGCCCGGACAGGGGGTTATGGCTACACCTTC,CASSARTGGYGYTF
NA,TRBV10-3,TRBJ1-1,NA,TGTGCCATCAAAACAGGGACTGAAGCTTTCTTT,CAIKTGTEAFF
NA,TRBV10-3,TRBJ2-5,NA,TGTGCCATCAGTGAAGCACTCACGGGGCCCCAAGAGACCCAGTACTTC,CAISEALTGPQETQYF
NA,TRBV20-1,TRBJ1-1,NA,TGCAGTGCTCCACAGATCCAGGGGTACACTGAAGCTTTCTTT,CSAPQIQGYTEAFF
NA,TRBV5-1,TRBJ1-1,NA,TGCGCCAGCAGCTTTGACGGGAAGGACACTGAAGCTTTCTTT,CASSFDGKDTEAFF
TRBD2,TRBV4-3,TRBJ2-1,few,TGCGCCAGCAGCCAAGTCGGCATAGACAGCGGGGGGCGGCAGTTCTTC,CASSQVGIDSGGRQFF
TRBD2,TRBV19,TRBJ2-3,few,TGTGCCAGTAGTATCAGCGGGGCGACAGATACGCAGTATTTT,CASSISGATDTQYF
TRBD2,TRBV7-9,TRBJ2-3,many,TGTGCCAGCAGCAGACTAGCGGGGCTGACAGATACGCAGTATTTT,CASSRLAGLTDTQYF
NA,TRBV10-3,TRBJ1-1,NA,TGTGCCATCAGTGACGGGGCGAACACTGAAGCTTTCTTT,CAISDGANTEAFF
NA,TRBV3-1,TRBJ2-3,NA,TGTGCCAGCAGCTCCGTCCTACAAAGCACAGATACGCAGTATTTT,CASSSVLQSTDTQYF
NA,TRBV28,TRBJ2-3,few,TGTGCCAGCAGTTTACAGGGGATTAGCACAGATACGCAGTATTTT,CASSLQGISTDTQYF
NA,TRBV20-1,TRBJ1-1,NA,TGCAGTGCTAACCGGGGCTCGGGGACTGAAGCTTTCTTT,CSANRGSGTEAFF
NA,TRBV4-1,TRBJ1-4,few,TGCGCCAGCAGCCGGGGGGGACAAGAGGAAAAACTGTTTTTT,CASSRGGQEEKLFF
NA,TRBV21-1,TRBJ2-3,many,TGTGCCAGCAGCAAAGGGGCACAGGGGAAATTCGACACAGATACGCAGTATTTT,CASSKGAQGKFDTDTQYF
NA,TRBV5-1,TRBJ2-7,once,TGCGCCAGCAGCTTGCTGCTCCTTCCCACGGGGTACAATGAGCAGTACTTC,CASSLLLLPTGYNEQYF
TRBD1,TRBV5-1,TRBJ2-1,NA,TGCGCCAGCAGCTTGCCCGGGACAGGGGGAGTCTACAATGAGCAGTTCTTC,CASSLPGTGGVYNEQFF
NA,TRBV4-1,TRBJ1-2,few,TGCGCCAGCAGCCATTGGAAAGCGGGGGGCTACACCTTC,CASSHWKAGGYTF
NA,TRBV5-6,TRBJ2-7,NA,TGTGCCAGCAGCTTCCGACAGACACCATCCTACGAGCAGTACTTC,CASSFRQTPSYEQYF
NA,TRBV9,TRBJ2-7,NA,TGTGCCAGCAGCGTAGCCAGCGGGTTTTCCTACGAGCAGTACTTC,CASSVASGFSYEQYF
TRBD1,TRBV9,TRBJ1-2,once,TGTGCCAGCAGCGTAGATGTAGGACAGGGCGCTGGCTACACCTTC,CASSVDVGQGAGYTF
TRBD2,TRBV4-1,TRBJ2-1,NA,TGCGCCAGCGGGGGGGGAGTGTACAATGAGCAGTTCTTC,CASGGGVYNEQFF